This record covers a single TCR beta chain. As yet, its antigen is unknown. This may come from a read error, since a much larger clone is one base off. These data come from a study of Graves' ophthalmopathy and Graves' hyperthyroidism. Study outcomes and limitations: Sensitivity of around 85% and specificity of approximately 76% were achieved when a 13-signature model separated ophthalmopathy from stable hyperthyroidism. The model reached 55% to 71% sensitivity and around 72% specificity for predicting ophthalmopathy progression.

From RNA, the CDR3 regions of TCR beta chains were amplified and sequenced. An opening RT-PCR round employed HTBI primers and preceded a second-round multiplex PCR. TCRdb reprocessed the multiplex PCR reads via MiXCR and lists one record per CDR3 protein. The data hold over 650,000 distinct CDR3 sequences, with 35% to 50% observed a single time. A volume of 10 ml of fresh peripheral blood supplied the PBMCs. This CDR3 is 13 amino acids long. Germline-derived CDR1 and CDR2 are LNHDA and SQIVND (reference sequence). The chain couples TRBV19 to TRBJ2-5; TRBD1 might be the D (6 bases). The J call is doubtful: the DNA matches TRBJ2-7 better. Sequencing input: peripheral blood. The receptor comes from an adult man with Graves' ophthalmopathy. The CDR3 is CAGRHQGSYEQYF. The CDR3, as DNA: TGTGCCGGTAGACATCAGGGGTCGTACGAGCAGTACTTC.